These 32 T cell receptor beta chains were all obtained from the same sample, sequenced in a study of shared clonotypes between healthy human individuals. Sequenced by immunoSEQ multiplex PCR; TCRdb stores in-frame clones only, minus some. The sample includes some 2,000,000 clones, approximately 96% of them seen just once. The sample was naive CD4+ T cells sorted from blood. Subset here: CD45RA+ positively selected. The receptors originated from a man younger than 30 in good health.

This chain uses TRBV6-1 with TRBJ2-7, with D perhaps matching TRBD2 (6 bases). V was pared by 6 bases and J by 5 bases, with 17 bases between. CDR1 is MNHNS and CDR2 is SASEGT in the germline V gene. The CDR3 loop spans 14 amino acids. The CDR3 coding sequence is TGTGCCAGCAGGTTTTTGGCGGGGTTGGACGAGCAGTACTTC. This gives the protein CASRFLAGLDEQYF.

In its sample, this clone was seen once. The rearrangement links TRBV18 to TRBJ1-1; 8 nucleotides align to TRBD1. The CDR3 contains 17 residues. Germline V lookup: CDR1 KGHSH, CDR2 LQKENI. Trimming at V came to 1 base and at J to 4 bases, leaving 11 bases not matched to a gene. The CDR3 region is CASSPRLQGALGTEAFF. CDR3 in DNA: TGTGCCAGCTCACCACGCTTGCAGGGGGCCTTGGGCACTGAAGCTTTCTTT.

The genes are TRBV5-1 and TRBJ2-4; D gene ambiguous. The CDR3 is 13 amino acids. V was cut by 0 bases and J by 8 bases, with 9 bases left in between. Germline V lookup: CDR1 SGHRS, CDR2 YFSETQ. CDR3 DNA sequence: TGCGCCAGCAGCTTGGTAGGGTTGGACATTCAGTACTTC. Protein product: CASSLVGLDIQYF.

CDR3 residues: CATSIKDTRRLFF. The CDR3 DNA sequence: TGTGCCACCAGCATAAAGGACACCCGGAGACTGTTTTTT. This chain connects TRBV15 to TRBJ1-4; perhaps TRBD1 as D (5 bases). The CDR3 is 13 residues long. CDR1 LNHNV and CDR2 YYDKDF come from the germline V gene (reference sequence). V lost 4 bases, J lost 13 bases, and 16 bases lay in between.

This CDR3 reads CASRNYDLDSYEQYF. CDR3 sequence (DNA): TGTGCCAGCAGGAACTACGACCTTGACAGCTACGAGCAGTACTTC. The chain employs TRBV6-1 and TRBJ2-7, with D perhaps TRBD1 (5 bases). V dropped 6 bases and J dropped 3 bases, with 18 bases sitting between them. The CDR3 consists of 15 residues. Looked up from germline, CDR1 is MNHNS and CDR2 is SASEGT.

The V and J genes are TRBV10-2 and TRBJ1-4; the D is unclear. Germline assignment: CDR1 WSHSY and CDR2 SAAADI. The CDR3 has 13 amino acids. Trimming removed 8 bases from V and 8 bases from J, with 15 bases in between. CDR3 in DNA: TGCGCCAGCCGTCGGGATTCCGGCGAAAAACTGTTTTTT. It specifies CASRRDSGEKLFF.

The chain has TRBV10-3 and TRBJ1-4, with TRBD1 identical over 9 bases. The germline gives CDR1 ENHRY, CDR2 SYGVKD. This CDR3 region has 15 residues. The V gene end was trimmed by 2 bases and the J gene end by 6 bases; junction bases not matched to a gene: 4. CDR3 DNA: TGTGCCATCAGTGAGACACGGGACAGGGATGAAAAACTGTTTTTT. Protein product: CAISETRDRDEKLFF.

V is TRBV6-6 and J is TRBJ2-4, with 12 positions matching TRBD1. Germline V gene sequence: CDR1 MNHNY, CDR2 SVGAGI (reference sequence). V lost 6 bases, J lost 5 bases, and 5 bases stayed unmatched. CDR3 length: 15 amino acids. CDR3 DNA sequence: TGTGCCAGCAGGACCGGGACAGGGGGCCAAAACATTCAGTACTTC. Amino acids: CASRTGTGGQNIQYF.

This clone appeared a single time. The CDR3 spells CASLEQGSSYNEQFF. As DNA, the CDR3 is TGTGCCAGCCTGGAACAGGGCAGCTCCTACAATGAGCAGTTCTTC. V gene TRBV2 combines with J gene TRBJ2-1, with D possibly TRBD1 on 6 matching bases. The CDR3 consists of 15 residues. CDR1 and CDR2 (germline): SNHLY, FYNNEI. The germline V and J ends were trimmed by 8 bases and 0 bases, with 14 bases remaining between them.

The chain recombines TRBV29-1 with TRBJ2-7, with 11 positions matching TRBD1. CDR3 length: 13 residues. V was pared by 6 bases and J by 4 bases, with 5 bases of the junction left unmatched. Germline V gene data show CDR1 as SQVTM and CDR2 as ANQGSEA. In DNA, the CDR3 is TGCAGCGTACCGGGACAGGGGGATTACGAGCAGTACTTC. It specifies CSVPGQGDYEQYF.

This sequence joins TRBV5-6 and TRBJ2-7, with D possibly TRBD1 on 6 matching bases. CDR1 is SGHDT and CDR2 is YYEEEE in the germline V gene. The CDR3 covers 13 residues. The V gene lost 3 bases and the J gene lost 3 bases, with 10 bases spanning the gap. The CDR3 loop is CASSSPRGYEQYF. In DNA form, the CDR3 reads TGTGCCAGCAGCTCTCCCAGGGGCTACGAGCAGTACTTC. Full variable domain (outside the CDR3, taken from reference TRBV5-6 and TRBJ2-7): DAGVTQSPTHLIKTRGQQVTLRCSPKSGHDTVSWYQQALGQGPQFIFQYYEEEERQRGNFPDRFSGHQFPNYSSELNVNALLLGDSALYLCASSSPRGYEQYFGPGTRLTVT.

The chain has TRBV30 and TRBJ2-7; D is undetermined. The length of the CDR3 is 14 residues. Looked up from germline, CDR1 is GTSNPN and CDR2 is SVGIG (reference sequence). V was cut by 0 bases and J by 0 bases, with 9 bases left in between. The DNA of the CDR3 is TGTGCCTGGAGTGTTCTGCGGAGCTCCTACGAGCAGTACTTC. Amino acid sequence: CAWSVLRSSYEQYF.

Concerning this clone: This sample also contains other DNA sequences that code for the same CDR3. In DNA form, the CDR3 reads TGTGCCAGCAGTGGACAGGGGAGAGAAAAACTGTTTTTT. Its protein product is CASSGQGREKLFF. This chain uses TRBV6-1 with TRBJ1-4; TRBD1 agrees at 8 bases. The V gene's germline CDR1 is MNHNS and CDR2 SASEGT. The CDR3 is 13 residues long. V was clipped by 4 bases and J by 8 bases; unmatched bases: 3.

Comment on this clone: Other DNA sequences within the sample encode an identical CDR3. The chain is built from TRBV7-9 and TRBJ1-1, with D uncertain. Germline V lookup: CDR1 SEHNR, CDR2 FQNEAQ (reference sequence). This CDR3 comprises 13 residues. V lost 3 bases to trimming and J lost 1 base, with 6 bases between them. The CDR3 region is CASSLDENTEAFF. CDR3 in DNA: TGTGCCAGCAGCTTGGACGAGAACACTGAAGCTTTCTTT.

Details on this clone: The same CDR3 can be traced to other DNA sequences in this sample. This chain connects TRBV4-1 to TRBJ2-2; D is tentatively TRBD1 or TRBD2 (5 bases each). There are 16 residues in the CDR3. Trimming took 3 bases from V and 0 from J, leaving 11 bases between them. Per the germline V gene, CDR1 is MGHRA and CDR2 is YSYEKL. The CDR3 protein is CASSQGRGANTGELFF. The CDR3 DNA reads TGCGCCAGCAGCCAGGGTCGAGGGGCGAACACCGGGGAGCTGTTTTTT.

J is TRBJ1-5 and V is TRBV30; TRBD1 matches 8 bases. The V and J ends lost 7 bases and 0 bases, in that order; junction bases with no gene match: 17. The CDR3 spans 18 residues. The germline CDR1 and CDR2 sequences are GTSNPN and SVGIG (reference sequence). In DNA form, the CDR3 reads TGTGCCTTACGGGGATCCGGGACAGGATCATATAGCAATCAGCCCCAGCATTTT. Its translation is CALRGSGTGSYSNQPQHF. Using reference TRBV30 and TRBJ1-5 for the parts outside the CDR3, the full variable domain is SQTIHQWPATLVQPVGSPLSLECTVEGTSNPNLYWYRQAAGRGLQLLFYSVGIGQISSEVPQNLSASRPQDRQFILSSKKLLLSDSGFYLCALRGSGTGSYSNQPQHFGDGTRLSIL.

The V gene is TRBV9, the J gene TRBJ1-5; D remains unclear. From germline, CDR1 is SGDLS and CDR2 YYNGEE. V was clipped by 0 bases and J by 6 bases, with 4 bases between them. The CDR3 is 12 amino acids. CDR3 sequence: CASSVDLQPQHF. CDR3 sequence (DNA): TGTGCCAGCAGCGTAGATCTTCAGCCCCAGCATTTT.

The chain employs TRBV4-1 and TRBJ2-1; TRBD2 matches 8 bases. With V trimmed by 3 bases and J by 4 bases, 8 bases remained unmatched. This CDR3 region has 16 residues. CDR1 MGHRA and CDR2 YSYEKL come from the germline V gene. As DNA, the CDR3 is TGCGCCAGCAGCCAGCCCGGGGGGGCCGTTTACAATGAGCAGTTCTTC. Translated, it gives CASSQPGGAVYNEQFF.

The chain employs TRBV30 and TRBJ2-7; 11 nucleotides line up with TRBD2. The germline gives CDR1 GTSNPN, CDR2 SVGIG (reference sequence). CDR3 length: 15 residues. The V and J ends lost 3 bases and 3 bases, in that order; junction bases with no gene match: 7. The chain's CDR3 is CAWSLGLAVNYEQYF. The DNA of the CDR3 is TGTGCCTGGAGCCTGGGACTAGCGGTGAACTACGAGCAGTACTTC.

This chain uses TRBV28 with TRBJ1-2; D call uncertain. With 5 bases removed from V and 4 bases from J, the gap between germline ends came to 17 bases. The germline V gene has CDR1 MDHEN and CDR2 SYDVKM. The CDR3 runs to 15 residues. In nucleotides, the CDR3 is TGTGCCAGCAGTGCCAGTACCTCATTCAGCTATGGCTACACCTTC. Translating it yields CASSASTSFSYGYTF.

The CDR3 reads CASSLVSPRSYNEQFF. The CDR3 DNA follows: TGTGCCAGCAGCTTGGTCTCCCCCCGCTCCTACAATGAGCAGTTCTTC. The rearrangement uses TRBV5-4 and TRBJ2-1; D call uncertain. CDR3 size: 16 residues. Trimming took off 0 bases at V and 0 bases at J, with 10 bases between the two ends. Germline CDR1 reads SGHNT; CDR2 reads YYREEE (reference sequence).

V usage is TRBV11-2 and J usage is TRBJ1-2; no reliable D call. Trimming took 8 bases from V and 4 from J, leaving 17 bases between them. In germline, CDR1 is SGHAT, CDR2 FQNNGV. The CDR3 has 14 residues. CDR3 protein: CASGVDGVSYGYTF. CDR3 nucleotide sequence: TGTGCCAGCGGAGTTGATGGGGTCTCCTATGGCTACACCTTC.

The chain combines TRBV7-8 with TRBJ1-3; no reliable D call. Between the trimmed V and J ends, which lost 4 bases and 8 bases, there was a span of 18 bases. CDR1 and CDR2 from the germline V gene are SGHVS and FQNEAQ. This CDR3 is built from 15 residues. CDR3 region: CASSSGRNPRDTIYF. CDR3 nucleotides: TGTGCCAGCAGCTCAGGACGTAACCCTCGGGACACCATATATTTT.

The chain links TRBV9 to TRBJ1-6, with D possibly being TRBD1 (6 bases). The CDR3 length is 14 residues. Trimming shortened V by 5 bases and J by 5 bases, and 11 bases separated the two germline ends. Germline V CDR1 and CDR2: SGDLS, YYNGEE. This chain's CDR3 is CASSADRHNSPLHF. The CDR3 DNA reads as TGTGCCAGCAGTGCCGACAGGCATAATTCACCCCTCCACTTT. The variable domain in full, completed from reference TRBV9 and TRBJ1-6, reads DSGVTQTPKHLITATGQRVTLRCSPRSGDLSVYWYQQSLDQGLQFLIQYYNGEERAKGNILERFSAQQFPDLHSELNLSSLELGDSALYFCASSADRHNSPLHFGNGTRLTVT.

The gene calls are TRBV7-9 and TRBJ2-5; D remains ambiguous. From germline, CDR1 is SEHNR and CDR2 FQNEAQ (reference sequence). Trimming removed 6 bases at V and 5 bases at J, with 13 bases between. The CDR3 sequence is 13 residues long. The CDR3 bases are TGTGCCAGCAGTCAGTCCCTAGGTGAGACCCAGTACTTC. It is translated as CASSQSLGETQYF.

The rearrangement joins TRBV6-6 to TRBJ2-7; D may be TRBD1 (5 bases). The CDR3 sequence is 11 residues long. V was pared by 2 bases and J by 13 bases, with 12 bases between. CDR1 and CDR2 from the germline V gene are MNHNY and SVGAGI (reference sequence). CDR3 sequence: CASSYPDTYYF. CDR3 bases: TGTGCCAGCAGTTACCCGGACACGTATTACTTC.

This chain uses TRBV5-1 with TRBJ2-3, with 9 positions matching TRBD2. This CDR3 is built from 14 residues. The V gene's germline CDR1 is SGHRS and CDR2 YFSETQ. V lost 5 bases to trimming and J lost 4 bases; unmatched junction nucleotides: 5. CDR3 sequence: CASRGGLAPDTQYF. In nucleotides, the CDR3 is TGCGCCAGCAGAGGGGGACTAGCCCCAGATACGCAGTATTTT. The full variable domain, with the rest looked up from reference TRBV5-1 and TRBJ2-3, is KAGVTQTPRYLIKTRGQQVTLSCSPISGHRSVSWYQQTPGQGLQFLFEYFSETQRNKGNFPGRFSGRQFSNSRSEMNVSTLELGDSALYLCASRGGLAPDTQYFGPGTRLTVL.

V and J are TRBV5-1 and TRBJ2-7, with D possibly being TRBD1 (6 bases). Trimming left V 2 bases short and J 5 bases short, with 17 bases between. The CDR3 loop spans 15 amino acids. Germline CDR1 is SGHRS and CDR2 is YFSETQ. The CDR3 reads CASSFWDNPANEQYF. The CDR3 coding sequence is TGCGCCAGCAGCTTTTGGGACAACCCCGCCAACGAGCAGTACTTC.

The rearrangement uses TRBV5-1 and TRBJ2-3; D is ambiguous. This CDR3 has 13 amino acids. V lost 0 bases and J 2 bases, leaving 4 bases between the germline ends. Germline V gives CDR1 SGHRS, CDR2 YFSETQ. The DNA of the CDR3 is TGCGCCAGCAGCTTGGAGAACACAGATACGCAGTATTTT. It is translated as CASSLENTDTQYF.

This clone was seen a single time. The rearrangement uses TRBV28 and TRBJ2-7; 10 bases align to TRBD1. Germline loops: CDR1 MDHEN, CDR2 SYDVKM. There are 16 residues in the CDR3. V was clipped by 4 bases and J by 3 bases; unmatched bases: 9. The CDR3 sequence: CASSWSWWDRGYEQYF. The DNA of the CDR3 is TGTGCCAGCAGTTGGTCCTGGTGGGACAGGGGCTACGAGCAGTACTTC.

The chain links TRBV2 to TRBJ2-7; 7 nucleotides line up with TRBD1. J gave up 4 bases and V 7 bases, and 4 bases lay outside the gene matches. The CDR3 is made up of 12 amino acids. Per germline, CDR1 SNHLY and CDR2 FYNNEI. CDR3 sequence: CASKDRLYEQYF. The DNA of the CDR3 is TGTGCCAGCAAGGACAGGTTGTACGAGCAGTACTTC.

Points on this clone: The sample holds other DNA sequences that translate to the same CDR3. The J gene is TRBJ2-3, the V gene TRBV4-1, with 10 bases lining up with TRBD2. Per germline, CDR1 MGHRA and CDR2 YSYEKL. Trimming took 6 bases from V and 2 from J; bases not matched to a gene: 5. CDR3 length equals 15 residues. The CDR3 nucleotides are TGCGCCAGCAGTAGAACTAGCGGGGACACAGATACGCAGTATTTT. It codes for CASSRTSGDTDTQYF.